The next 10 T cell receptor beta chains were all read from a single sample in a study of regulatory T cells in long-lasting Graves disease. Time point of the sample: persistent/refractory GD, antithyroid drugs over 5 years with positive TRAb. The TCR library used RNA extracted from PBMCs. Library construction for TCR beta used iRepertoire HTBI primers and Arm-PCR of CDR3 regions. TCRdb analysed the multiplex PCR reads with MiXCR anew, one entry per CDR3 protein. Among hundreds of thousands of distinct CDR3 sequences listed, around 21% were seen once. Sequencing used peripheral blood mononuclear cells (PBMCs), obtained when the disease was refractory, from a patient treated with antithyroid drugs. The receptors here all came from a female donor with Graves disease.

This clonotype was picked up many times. CDR3 in DNA: TGCGCCAGCAGCGGGGGACAGATCAGAGACTATGGCTACACCTTC. Protein: CASSGGQIRDYGYTF. The rearrangement links TRBV5-1 to TRBJ1-2; 7 bases line up with TRBD1. Germline lookup yields CDR1 SGHRS and CDR2 YFSETQ. The CDR3 is made up of 15 amino acids. V lost 4 bases and J lost 3; bases outside the gene matches: 9.

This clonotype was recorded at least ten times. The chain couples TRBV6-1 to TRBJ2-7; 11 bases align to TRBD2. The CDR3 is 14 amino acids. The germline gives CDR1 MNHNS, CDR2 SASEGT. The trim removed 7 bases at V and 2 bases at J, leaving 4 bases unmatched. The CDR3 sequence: CASTALAGAYEQYF. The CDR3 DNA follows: TGTGCCAGCACCGCACTAGCGGGAGCCTACGAGCAGTACTTC.

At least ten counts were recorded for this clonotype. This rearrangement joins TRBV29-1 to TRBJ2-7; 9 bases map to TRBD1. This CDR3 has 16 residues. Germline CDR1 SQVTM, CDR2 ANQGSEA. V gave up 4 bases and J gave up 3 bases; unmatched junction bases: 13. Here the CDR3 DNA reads TGCAGCGTTGGGGGACAGGGATGGGCAGATAGCTACGAGCAGTACTTC. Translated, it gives CSVGGQGWADSYEQYF.

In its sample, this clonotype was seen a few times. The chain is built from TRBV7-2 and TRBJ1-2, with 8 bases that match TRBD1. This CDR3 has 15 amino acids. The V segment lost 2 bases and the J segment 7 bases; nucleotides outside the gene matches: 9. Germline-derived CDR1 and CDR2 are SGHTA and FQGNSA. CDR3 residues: CASSLNRGAYFGYTF. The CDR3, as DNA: TGTGCCAGCAGCTTAAACAGGGGGGCCTACTTTGGCTACACCTTC.

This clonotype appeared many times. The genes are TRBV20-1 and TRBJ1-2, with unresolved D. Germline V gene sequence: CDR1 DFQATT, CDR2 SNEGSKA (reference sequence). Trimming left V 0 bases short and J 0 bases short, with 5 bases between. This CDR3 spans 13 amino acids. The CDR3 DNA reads TGCAGTGCTAGAGATATAGCTAACTATGGCTACACCTTC. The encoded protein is CSARDIANYGYTF.

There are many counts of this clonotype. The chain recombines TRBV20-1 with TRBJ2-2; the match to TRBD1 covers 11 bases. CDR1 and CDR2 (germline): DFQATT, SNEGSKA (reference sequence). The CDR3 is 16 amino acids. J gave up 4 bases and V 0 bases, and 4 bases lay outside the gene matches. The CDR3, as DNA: TGCAGTGCTAGAGACCCTGGGACAGGGGGCACCGGGGAGCTGTTTTTT. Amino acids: CSARDPGTGGTGELFF.

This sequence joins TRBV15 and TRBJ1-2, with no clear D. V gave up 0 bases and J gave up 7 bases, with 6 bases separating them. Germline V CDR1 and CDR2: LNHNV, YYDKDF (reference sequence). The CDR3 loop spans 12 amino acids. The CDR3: CATSRDSFGYTF. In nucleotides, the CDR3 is TGTGCCACCAGCAGAGATAGTTTTGGCTACACCTTC.

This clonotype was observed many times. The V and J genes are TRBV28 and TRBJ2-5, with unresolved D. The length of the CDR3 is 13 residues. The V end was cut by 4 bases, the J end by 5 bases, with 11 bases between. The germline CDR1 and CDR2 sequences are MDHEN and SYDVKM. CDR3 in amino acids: CASSSGGVETQYF. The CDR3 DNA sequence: TGTGCCAGCAGTTCGGGCGGAGTTGAGACCCAGTACTTC.

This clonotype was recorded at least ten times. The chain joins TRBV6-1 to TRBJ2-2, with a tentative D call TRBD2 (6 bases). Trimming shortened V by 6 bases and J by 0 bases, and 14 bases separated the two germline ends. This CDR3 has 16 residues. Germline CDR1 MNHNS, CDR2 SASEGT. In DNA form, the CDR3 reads TGTGCCAGCAGCTCCGGACTAACCCCGAACACCGGGGAGCTGTTTTTT. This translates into CASSSGLTPNTGELFF.

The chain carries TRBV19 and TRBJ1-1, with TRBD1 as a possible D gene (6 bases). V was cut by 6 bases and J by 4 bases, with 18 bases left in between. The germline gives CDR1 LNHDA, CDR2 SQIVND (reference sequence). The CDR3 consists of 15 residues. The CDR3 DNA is TGTGCCAGTAGCGGGATAGGACGGGGGGCCACTGAAGCTTTCTTT. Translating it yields CASSGIGRGATEAFF.